Listed below are T cell receptor beta chains from one sample, sequenced in a study of blood T cells in healthy people across ages. A single record per CDR3 protein comes from TCRdb applying MiXCR to the 5' RACE reads. The table has about 1 million distinct CDR3 sequences, more than 35% seen once. The sequenced sample was blood. Receptor source: a woman in her fifties or sixties in good health. The CDR3 runs from the conserved cysteine through the conserved F or W. The D gene is left open where the match is weak. Clone size is given for some rows only: seen once, a few or many times, or a class if the clone is expanded.

TGCAGCGTTGAGCGGACTAGCAATGAGCAGTTCTTC | CSVERTSNEQFF | - | TRBD2 | TRBJ2-1 | TRBV29-1
TGTGCCAGCAGTTTTCAGGGACTAGCGGGAGTTGATAAGCGGTACTTC | CASSFQGLAGVDKRYF | many | TRBD2 | TRBJ2-5 | TRBV27
TGTGCCAGCAGTTTATTCAGGGGGGCGTATGAGACCCAGTACTTC | CASSLFRGAYETQYF | - | - | TRBJ2-5 | TRBV27
TGTGCCAGCAGCTTTTTATCTGAGGATGGCTACACCTTC | CASSFLSEDGYTF | - | - | TRBJ1-2 | TRBV7-9
TGTGCCAGCTCACCCACTAGCGGGAGTTCCTTCGAGCAGTACTTC | CASSPTSGSSFEQYF | - | TRBD2 | TRBJ2-7 | TRBV18
TGCAGTGCTAGAAATTTTAGGAACACTGAAGCTTTCTTT | CSARNFRNTEAFF | - | - | TRBJ1-1 | TRBV20-1
TGTGCCATCAGCCAGGGACTAGCGTTCCAAGAGACCCAGTACTTC | CAISQGLAFQETQYF | few | TRBD2 | TRBJ2-5 | TRBV10-3
TGTGCCAGCAGCCAAATCCGGGACAGGGGCAACACCGGGGAGCTGTTTTTT | CASSQIRDRGNTGELFF | - | TRBD1 | TRBJ2-2 | TRBV4-2
TGTGCCAGCAGACCAATCAACCCAATGGGGCCAGATACGCAGTATTTT | CASRPINPMGPDTQYF | - | - | TRBJ2-3 | TRBV12-3/TRBV12-4
TGTGCCATCAGTGAGTCGGACGGCTCCTACAATGAGCAGTTCTTC | CAISESDGSYNEQFF | once | - | TRBJ2-1 | TRBV10-3
TGCGCCAGCAGCCTCTCACGGGACCCACCAGGGACCCAGTACTTC | CASSLSRDPPGTQYF | - | - | TRBJ2-5 | TRBV5-1
TGTGCCAGCAGCTTGTCGCTTGGGCCTGCGGGGGATGAGCAGTTCTTC | CASSLSLGPAGDEQFF | - | TRBD2 | TRBJ2-1 | TRBV5-6
TGCAGTGCCCGTCACCCAGCAGCGACAGATACGCAGTATTTT | CSARHPAATDTQYF | many | - | TRBJ2-3 | TRBV20-1
TGTGCCAGCAGCTTAGTCGGCCAGGGCTTCACTGAAGCTTTCTTT | CASSLVGQGFTEAFF | many | - | TRBJ1-1 | TRBV7-2
TGTGCCAGTCGGCCGGAAAAGGGGGCACTCGACGAGCAGTACTTC | CASRPEKGALDEQYF | - | TRBD1 | TRBJ2-7 | TRBV2
TGTGCCAGCAGTTATAGACAGGGATCGGCTTTCTTT | CASSYRQGSAFF | - | TRBD1 | TRBJ1-1 | TRBV3-1
TGTGCCATCAGTGATAGGGGGACAGGGGAATCGGCGTACTTC | CAISDRGTGESAYF | few | TRBD1 | TRBJ2-7 | TRBV10-3
TGCGCCAGCAGCCAAGACAGGGGAGGCACAGATACGCAGTATTTT | CASSQDRGGTDTQYF | few | - | TRBJ2-3 | TRBV4-1
TGCAGTGCGTCCCCCCAGTTAGCCAAAAACATTCAGTACTTC | CSASPQLAKNIQYF | - | - | TRBJ2-4 | TRBV20-1
TGTGCCAGCAGCCAAGAAACTAGCGGGAACAGTATGTGGACAGATACGCAGTATTTT | CASSQETSGNSMWTDTQYF | - | TRBD2 | TRBJ2-3 | TRBV3-1
TGTGCCAGCAGTGCCGGGGGCTGGGAGACCCAGTACTTC | CASSAGGWETQYF | - | - | TRBJ2-5 | TRBV28
TGCAGTGCTAGACTCGACCCCCGCCGAGGGTTCTTC | CSARLDPRRGFF | many | - | TRBJ2-1 | TRBV20-1
TGTGCCAGCAGGGAGAGACAGGGACCCTACGAGCAGTACTTC | CASRERQGPYEQYF | - | TRBD1 | TRBJ2-7 | TRBV2